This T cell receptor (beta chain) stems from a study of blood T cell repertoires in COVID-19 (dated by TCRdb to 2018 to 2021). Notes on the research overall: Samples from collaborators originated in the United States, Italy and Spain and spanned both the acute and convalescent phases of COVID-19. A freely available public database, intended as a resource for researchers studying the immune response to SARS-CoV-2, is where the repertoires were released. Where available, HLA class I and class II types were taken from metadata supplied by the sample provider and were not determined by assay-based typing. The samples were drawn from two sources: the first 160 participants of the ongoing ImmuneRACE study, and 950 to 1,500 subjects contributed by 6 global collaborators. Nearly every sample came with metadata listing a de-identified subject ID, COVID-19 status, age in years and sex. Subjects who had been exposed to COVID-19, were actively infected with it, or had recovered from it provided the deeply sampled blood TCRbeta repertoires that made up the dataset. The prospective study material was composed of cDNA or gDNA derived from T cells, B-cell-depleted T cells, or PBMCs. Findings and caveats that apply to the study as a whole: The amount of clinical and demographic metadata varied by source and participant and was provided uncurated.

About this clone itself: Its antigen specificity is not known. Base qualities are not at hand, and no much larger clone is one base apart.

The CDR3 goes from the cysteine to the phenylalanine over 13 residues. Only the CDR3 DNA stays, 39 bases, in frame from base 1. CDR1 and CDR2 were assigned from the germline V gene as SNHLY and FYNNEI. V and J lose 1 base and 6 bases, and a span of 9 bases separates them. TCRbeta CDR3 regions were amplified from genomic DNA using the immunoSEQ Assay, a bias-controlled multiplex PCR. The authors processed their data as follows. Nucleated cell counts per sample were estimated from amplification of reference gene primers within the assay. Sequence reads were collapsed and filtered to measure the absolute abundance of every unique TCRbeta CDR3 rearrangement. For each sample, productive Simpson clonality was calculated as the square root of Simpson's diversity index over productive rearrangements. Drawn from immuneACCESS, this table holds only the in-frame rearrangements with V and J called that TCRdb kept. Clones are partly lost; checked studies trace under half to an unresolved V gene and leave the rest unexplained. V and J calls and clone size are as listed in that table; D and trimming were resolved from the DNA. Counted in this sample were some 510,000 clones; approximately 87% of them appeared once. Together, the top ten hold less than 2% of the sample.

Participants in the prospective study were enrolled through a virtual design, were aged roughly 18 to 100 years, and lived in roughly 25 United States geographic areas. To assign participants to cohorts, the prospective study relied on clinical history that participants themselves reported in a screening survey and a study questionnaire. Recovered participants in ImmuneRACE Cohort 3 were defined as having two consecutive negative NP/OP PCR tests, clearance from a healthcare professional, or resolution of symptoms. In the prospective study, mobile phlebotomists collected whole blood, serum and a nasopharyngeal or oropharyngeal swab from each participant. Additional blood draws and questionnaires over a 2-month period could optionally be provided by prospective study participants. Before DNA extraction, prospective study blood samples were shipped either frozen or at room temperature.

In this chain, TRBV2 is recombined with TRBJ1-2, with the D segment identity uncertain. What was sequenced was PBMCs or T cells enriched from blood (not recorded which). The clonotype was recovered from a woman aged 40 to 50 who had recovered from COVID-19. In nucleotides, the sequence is TGTGCCAGCAGTGAAGACCGGTCCGATGGCTACACCTTC. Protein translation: CASSEDRSDGYTF.